These 20 T cell receptor beta chains came from one sample sequenced in a study of CD8 T cells in ankylosing spondylitis. In TCRdb, the 5' RACE reads were re-called with MiXCR into one record per CDR3 protein. The sample lists around 280,000 distinct CDR3 sequences, 20% seen once, with roughly 7.3% in the top ten. Sequenced: blood, either unsorted or a sorted T cell fraction (not recorded which). Receptor source: a male donor with ankylosing spondylitis or in good health (not recorded which).

V usage is TRBV27 and J usage is TRBJ2-7; TRBD1 is a possible D gene (6 bases). V lost 4 bases, J lost 0 bases, and 13 bases lay in between. The CDR3 is 15 amino acids. Germline V gene sequence: CDR1 MNHEY, CDR2 SMNVEV (reference sequence). The CDR3 DNA is TGTGCCAGCAGTTGGACAGCCCAGAGCTCCTACGAGCAGTACGTC. Protein: CASSWTAQSSYEQYV.

The gene calls are TRBV20-1 and TRBJ2-3; TRBD2 matches at 14 bases. The trim removed 7 bases at V and 6 bases at J, leaving 9 bases unmatched. CDR3 length equals 15 residues. The germline V gene encodes CDR1 DFQATT and CDR2 SNEGSKA (reference sequence). The CDR3 region is CSVYGGLAGEDTQYF. The CDR3 region has the DNA TGCAGTGTTTACGGGGGACTAGCGGGAGAGGATACGCAGTATTTT.

The genes are TRBV5-1 and TRBJ2-1; D may be TRBD1 (6 bases). The CDR3 sequence is 17 residues long. Germline CDR1 is SGHRS and CDR2 is YFSETQ. Trimming left V 1 base short and J 0 bases short, with 14 bases between. The CDR3 region has the DNA TGCGCCAGCAGCTTGAACCTAGGGGGTGGCTCCTACAATGAGCAGTTCTTC. This gives the protein CASSLNLGGGSYNEQFF.

The chain employs TRBV5-6 and TRBJ1-6; no definite D call. V was shortened by 0 bases and J by 7 bases, with 20 bases between the two germline ends. Germline assignment: CDR1 SGHDT and CDR2 YYEEEE. The CDR3 consists of 18 residues. CDR3 residues: CASSLEKSRSPENSPLHF. For the CDR3, the DNA is TGTGCCAGCAGCTTGGAAAAATCCCGCAGCCCTGAGAATTCACCCCTCCACTTT.

This clonotype came up many times. The rearrangement uses TRBV7-8 and TRBJ2-1; TRBD2 matches at 7 bases. Germline CDR1 reads SGHVS; CDR2 reads FQNEAQ. The CDR3 is 15 amino acids. The V and J ends lost 1 base and 5 bases, in that order; junction bases with no gene match: 5. CDR3 amino acids: CASSLERGFNNEQFF. Here the CDR3 DNA reads TGTGCCAGCAGCTTAGAGCGGGGTTTCAACAATGAGCAGTTCTTC.

CDR3 in amino acids: CASRGSGRDTQYF. DNA for the CDR3: TGTGCCAGCAGGGGTAGCGGGAGAGATACGCAGTATTTT. The rearrangement joins TRBV6-1 to TRBJ2-3; the match to TRBD2 covers 9 bases. CDR1 and CDR2 from the germline V gene are MNHNS and SASEGT. The V and J ends lost 6 bases and 5 bases, in that order; junction bases with no gene match: 3. This CDR3 is built from 13 residues.

This clonotype has a count of ten or more. V and J are TRBV5-1 and TRBJ1-1; a weak D match, TRBD1 (5 bases). CDR3 length: 15 residues. Germline V gene sequence: CDR1 SGHRS, CDR2 YFSETQ. V lost 4 bases to trimming and J lost 1 base, with 14 bases between them. CDR3 in DNA: TGCGCCAGCAGCCTGATACCCACAGGGAACACTGAAGCTTTCTTT. It yields the protein CASSLIPTGNTEAFF.

The chain employs TRBV15 and TRBJ2-1; D not resolved. This CDR3 comprises 12 residues. Germline CDR1 and CDR2: LNHNV and YYDKDF (reference sequence). With 5 bases removed from V and 4 bases from J, the gap between germline ends came to 6 bases. The CDR3: CATSGVYNEQFF. For the CDR3, the DNA is TGTGCCACCAGCGGAGTTTACAATGAGCAGTTCTTC.

This clonotype has at least ten counts. The CDR3 region has the DNA TGTGCCACCAGTGACCCCGGGACAGGCGCTTTCTTT. It specifies CATSDPGTGAFF. The genes are TRBV24-1 and TRBJ1-1, with 8 bases matching TRBD1. Trimming took 4 bases from V and 11 from J; bases not matched to a gene: 5. Germline V gene data show CDR1 as KGHDR and CDR2 as SFDVKD. The length of the CDR3 is 12 residues.

V gene TRBV7-3 combines with J gene TRBJ1-2, with unresolved D. The CDR3 is 15 amino acids. The V and J ends lost 1 base and 7 bases respectively, with 16 bases between them. The germline gives CDR1 SGHTA, CDR2 FQGTGA. The CDR3 here is CASSLIAGASGGYTF. For the CDR3, the DNA is TGTGCCAGCAGCTTAATCGCAGGCGCGTCAGGTGGCTACACCTTC.

The rearrangement joins TRBV28 to TRBJ1-6; TRBD1 might be the D (5 bases). Trimming shortened V by 1 base and J by 6 bases, and 7 bases separated the two germline ends. CDR1 and CDR2 from the germline V gene are MDHEN and SYDVKM. The CDR3 consists of 14 residues. For the CDR3, the DNA is TGTGCCAGCAGTTTATCGCAGGGTAATTCACCCCTCCACTTT. It is translated as CASSLSQGNSPLHF. Complete variable domain (other parts from reference TRBV28 and TRBJ1-6): DVKVTQSSRYLVKRTGEKVFLECVQDMDHENMFWYRQDPGLGLRLIYFSYDVKMKEKGDIPEGYSVSREKKERFSLILESASTNQTSMYLCASSLSQGNSPLHFGNGTRLTVT.

The rearrangement links TRBV12-3 or TRBV12-4 to TRBJ2-1; 11 positions agree with TRBD2. CDR3 length equals 17 residues. The trim removed 7 bases at V and 3 bases at J, leaving 11 bases unmatched. The CDR3 DNA sequence: TGTGCCAGCAACTCCCTAGCGGGAGGTTCTAGCTACAATGAGCAGTTCTTC. Protein: CASNSLAGGSSYNEQFF.

The table lists this clonotype with a few counts. This chain links TRBV6-5 with TRBJ1-2, with 7 nucleotides matching TRBD1. Trimming at V came to 2 bases and at J to 7 bases, leaving 4 bases not matched to a gene. CDR1 is MNHEY, CDR2 SVGAGI, per germline. The CDR3 runs to 13 residues. The DNA for the CDR3 is TGTGCCAGCAGTTACACCCCAGGGGGTGGCTACACCTTC. Protein: CASSYTPGGGYTF.

This clonotype was counted at least ten times. J is TRBJ1-1 and V is TRBV29-1, with a possible D match to TRBD1 (6 bases). Germline V gene lookup returns CDR1 SQVTM and CDR2 ANQGSEA. Trimming removed 4 bases at V and 10 bases at J, with 13 bases between. The CDR3 extends over 11 amino acids. The CDR3 sequence is CSVAGAGVAFF. In nucleotides, the CDR3 is TGCAGCGTTGCAGGGGCTGGGGTAGCTTTCTTT. The full variable domain, in which reference TRBV29-1 and TRBJ1-1 provide the parts outside the CDR3, is SAVISQKPSRDICQRGTSLTIQCQVDSQVTMMFWYRQQPGQSLTLIATANQGSEATYESGFVIDKFPISRPNLTFSTLTVSNMSPEDSSIYLCSVAGAGVAFFGQGTRLTVV.

This clonotype showed up many times. The CDR3 DNA is TGTGCCAGCAGCCGAACCCCGGGAGGAAACACCATATATTTT. It specifies CASSRTPGGNTIYF. The chain joins TRBV12-3 or TRBV12-4 to TRBJ1-3; no clear D gene. This CDR3 is 14 amino acids long. V was shortened by 6 bases and J by 4 bases, with 13 bases between the two germline ends.

This rearrangement joins TRBV28 to TRBJ1-5, with 10 bases identical to TRBD1. The CDR3 has 16 residues. CDR1 and CDR2 from the germline V gene are MDHEN and SYDVKM. Trimming at V came to 2 bases and at J to 7 bases, leaving 8 bases not matched to a gene. The CDR3 DNA is TGTGCCAGCAGTTTACTCGGACAGGGGGTCGGGCAGCCCCAGCATTTT. This gives the protein CASSLLGQGVGQPQHF.

This clonotype was observed a few times. The chain employs TRBV6-1 and TRBJ1-5; D may be TRBD1 (5 bases). Germline CDR1 MNHNS, CDR2 SASEGT. This CDR3 has 15 residues. The ends were cut back, 0 bases at V and 6 bases at J, with 12 bases in the middle. CDR3 in DNA: TGTGCCAGCAGTGAAGCGAAGGGACCTGGTCAGCCCCAGCATTTT. Encoded protein: CASSEAKGPGQPQHF.

The chain links TRBV6-1 to TRBJ1-1; D perhaps matches TRBD1 (5 bases). The germline V gene encodes CDR1 MNHNS and CDR2 SASEGT. This CDR3 is 13 amino acids long. The V end lost 10 bases, the J end lost 1 base, and 13 bases lay between the germline ends. The CDR3 here is CATLGQGNTEAFF. CDR3 coding DNA: TGTGCCACACTAGGTCAGGGGAACACTGAAGCTTTCTTT.

This sequence joins TRBV29-1 and TRBJ1-4; possibly TRBD1 for D (5 bases). V was trimmed by 3 bases and J by 8 bases, leaving 13 bases between them. The CDR3 sequence is 13 residues long. Germline-derived CDR1 and CDR2 are SQVTM and ANQGSEA. The CDR3 spells CSVEGGEGEKLFF. The CDR3 bases are TGCAGCGTTGAGGGAGGGGAAGGGGAAAAACTGTTTTTT.

This chain joins TRBV20-1 and TRBJ2-2; no reliable D call. V was pared by 1 base and J by 1 base, with 4 bases between. Germline lookup yields CDR1 DFQATT and CDR2 SNEGSKA (reference sequence). CDR3 length: 13 amino acids. In DNA, the CDR3 is TGCAGTGCTAGAGCAGGGAACACCGGGGAGCTGTTTTTT. Residues: CSARAGNTGELFF.